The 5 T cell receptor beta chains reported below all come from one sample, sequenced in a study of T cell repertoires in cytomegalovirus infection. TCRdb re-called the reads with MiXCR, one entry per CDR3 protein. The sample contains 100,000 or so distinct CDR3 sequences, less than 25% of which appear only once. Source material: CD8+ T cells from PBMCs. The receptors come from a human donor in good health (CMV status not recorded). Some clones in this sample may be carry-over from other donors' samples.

The CDR3 reads CASNPGGGEKLFF. The CDR3, as DNA: TGTGCCAGCAACCCAGGCGGCGGGGAAAAACTGTTTTTT. This chain links TRBV12-3 or TRBV12-4 with TRBJ1-4; D gene uncertain. V was pared by 7 bases and J by 8 bases, with 14 bases between. The CDR3 loop spans 13 amino acids.

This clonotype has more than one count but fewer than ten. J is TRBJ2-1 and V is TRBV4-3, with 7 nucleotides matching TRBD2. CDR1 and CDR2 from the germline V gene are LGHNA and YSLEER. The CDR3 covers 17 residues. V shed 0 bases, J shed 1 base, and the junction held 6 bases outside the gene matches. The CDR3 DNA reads TGCGCCAGCAGCCAAGATTCGGGGGGTTTATCCTACAATGAGCAGTTCTTC. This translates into CASSQDSGGLSYNEQFF.

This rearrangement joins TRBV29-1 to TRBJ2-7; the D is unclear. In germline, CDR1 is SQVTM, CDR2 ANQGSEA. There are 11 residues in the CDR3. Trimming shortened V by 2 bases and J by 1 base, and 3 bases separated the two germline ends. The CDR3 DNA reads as TGCAGCGTTGAACAGTCCTACGAGCAGTACTTC. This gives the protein CSVEQSYEQYF.

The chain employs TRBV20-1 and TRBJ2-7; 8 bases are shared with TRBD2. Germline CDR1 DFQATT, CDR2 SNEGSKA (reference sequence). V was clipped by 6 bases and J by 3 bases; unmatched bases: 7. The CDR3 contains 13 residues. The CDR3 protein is CSASAGAVYEQYF. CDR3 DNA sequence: TGCAGTGCCTCAGCGGGAGCAGTCTACGAGCAGTACTTC.

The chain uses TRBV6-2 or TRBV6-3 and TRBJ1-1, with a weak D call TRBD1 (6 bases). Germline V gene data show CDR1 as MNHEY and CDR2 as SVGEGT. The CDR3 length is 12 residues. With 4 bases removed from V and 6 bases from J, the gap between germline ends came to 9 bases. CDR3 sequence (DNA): TGTGCCAGCAGTTTGGACAGCCCTGAAGCTTTCTTT. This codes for CASSLDSPEAFF.